The rows below give T cell receptor beta chains drawn from one sample of a study of blood T cell repertoires in COVID-19. TCRdb's table, derived via immunoSEQ multiplex PCR, lists solely in-frame clones and lacks some. The repertoire consists of roughly 240,000 clones, with around 86% occurring once and the leading ten covering 1.5% to 2%. Sequencing was done on a sample of peripheral blood. The source is a woman aged 55-70 years who had recovered from COVID-19. CDR3s include the opening cysteine and the closing phenylalanine or tryptophan.

j_call: TRBJ2-3
v_call: TRBV2
cdr3_aa: CASSMTGGGLTDTQYF

j_call: TRBJ2-2
v_call: TRBV5-1
cdr3_aa: CASSLVEARELFF

j_call: TRBJ2-3
v_call: TRBV9
cdr3_aa: CASSISGVSTDTQYF

j_call: TRBJ2-5
v_call: TRBV15
cdr3_aa: CATSRQNQETQYF

j_call: TRBJ2-5
v_call: TRBV14
cdr3_aa: CASSHGLLQETQYF

j_call: TRBJ1-4
v_call: TRBV28
cdr3_aa: CASSLTGATNEKLFF

j_call: TRBJ1-4
v_call: TRBV6-5
cdr3_aa: CATSGQGPKLFF

j_call: TRBJ2-5
v_call: TRBV9
cdr3_aa: CASSGRDYPEETQYF

j_call: TRBJ1-2
v_call: TRBV5-1
cdr3_aa: CASSLASGGNYGYTF

j_call: TRBJ2-3
v_call: TRBV4-1
cdr3_aa: CASSQPRTGGVADTQYF